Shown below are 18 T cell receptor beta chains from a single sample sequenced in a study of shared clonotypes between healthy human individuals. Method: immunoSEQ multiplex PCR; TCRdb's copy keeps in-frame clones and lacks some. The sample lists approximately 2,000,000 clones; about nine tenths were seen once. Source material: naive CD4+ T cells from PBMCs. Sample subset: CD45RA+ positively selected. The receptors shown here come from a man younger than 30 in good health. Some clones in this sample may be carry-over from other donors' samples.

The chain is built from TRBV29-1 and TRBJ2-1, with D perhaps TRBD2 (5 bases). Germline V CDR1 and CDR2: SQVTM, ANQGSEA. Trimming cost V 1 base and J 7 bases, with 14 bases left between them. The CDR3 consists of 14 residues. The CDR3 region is CSVEGRLARNEQFF. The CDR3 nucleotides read TGCAGCGTTGAAGGTAGGCTAGCTCGGAATGAGCAGTTCTTC.

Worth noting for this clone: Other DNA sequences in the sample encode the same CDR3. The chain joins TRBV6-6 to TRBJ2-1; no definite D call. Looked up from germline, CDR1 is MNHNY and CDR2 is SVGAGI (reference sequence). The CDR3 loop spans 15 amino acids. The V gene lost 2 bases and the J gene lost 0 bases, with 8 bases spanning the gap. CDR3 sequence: CASSYGRSSYNEQFF. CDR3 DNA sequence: TGTGCCAGCAGTTACGGGCGGAGCTCCTACAATGAGCAGTTCTTC.

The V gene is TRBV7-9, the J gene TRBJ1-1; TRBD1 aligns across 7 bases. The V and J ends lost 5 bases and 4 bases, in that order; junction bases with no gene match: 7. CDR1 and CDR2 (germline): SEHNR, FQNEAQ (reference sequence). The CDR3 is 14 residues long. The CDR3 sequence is CASSPYNRGTEAFF. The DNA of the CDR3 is TGTGCCAGCAGCCCATATAACAGGGGCACTGAAGCTTTCTTT.

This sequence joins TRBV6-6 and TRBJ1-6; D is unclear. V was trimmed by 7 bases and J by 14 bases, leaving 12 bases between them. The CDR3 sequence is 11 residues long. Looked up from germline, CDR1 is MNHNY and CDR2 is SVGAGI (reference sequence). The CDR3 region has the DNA TGTGCCAGCACTGATTCCTTCGCCCTCCACTTT. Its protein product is CASTDSFALHF.

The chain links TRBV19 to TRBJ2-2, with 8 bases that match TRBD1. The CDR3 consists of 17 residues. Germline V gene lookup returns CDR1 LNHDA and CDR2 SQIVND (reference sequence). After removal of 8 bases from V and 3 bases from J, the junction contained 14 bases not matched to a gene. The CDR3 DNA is TGTGCCAGTGCCCCCCTTTGGGGACAGGAGGACACCGGGGAGCTGTTTTTT. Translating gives CASAPLWGQEDTGELFF.

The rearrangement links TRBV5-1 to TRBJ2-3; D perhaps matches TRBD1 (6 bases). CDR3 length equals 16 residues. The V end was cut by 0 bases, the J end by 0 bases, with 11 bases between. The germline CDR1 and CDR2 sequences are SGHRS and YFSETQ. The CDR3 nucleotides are TGCGCCAGCAGCTTGGGGCAGGGGCCTAGCACAGATACGCAGTATTTT. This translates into CASSLGQGPSTDTQYF.

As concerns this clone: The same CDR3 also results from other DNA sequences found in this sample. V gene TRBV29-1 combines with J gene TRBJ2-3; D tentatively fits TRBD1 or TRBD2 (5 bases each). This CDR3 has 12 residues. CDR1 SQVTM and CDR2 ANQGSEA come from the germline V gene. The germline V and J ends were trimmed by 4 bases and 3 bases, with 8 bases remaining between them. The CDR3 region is CSVGEGTDTQYF. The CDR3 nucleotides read TGCAGCGTTGGCGAGGGGACAGATACGCAGTATTTT.

The DNA of the CDR3 is TGTGCCAGCAGCTTGGCCAGGGGAGAGGGCTACACCTTC. Translated: CASSLARGEGYTF. J is TRBJ1-2 and V is TRBV5-4; D may be TRBD1 (6 bases). CDR1 SGHNT and CDR2 YYREEE come from the germline V gene (reference sequence). The CDR3 sequence is 13 residues long. V was cut by 0 bases and J by 8 bases, with 11 bases left in between.

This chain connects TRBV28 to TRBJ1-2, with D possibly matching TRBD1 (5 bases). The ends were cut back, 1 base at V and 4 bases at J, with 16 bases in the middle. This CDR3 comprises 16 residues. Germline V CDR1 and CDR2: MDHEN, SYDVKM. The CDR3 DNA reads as TGTGCCAGCAGTTTATTGGGGGGTAGGAGGCCCTATGGCTACACCTTC. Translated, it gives CASSLLGGRRPYGYTF.

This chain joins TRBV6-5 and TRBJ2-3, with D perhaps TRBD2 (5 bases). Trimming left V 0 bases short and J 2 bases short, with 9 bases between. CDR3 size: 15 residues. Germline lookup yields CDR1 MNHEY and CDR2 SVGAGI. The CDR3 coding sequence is TGTGCCAGCAGTTACTCTGGACTGATCACAGATACGCAGTATTTT. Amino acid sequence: CASSYSGLITDTQYF.

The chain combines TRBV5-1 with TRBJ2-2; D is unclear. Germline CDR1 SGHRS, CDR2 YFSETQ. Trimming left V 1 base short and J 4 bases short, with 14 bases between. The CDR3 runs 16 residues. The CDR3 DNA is TGCGCCAGCAGCTTGTATGGTGTGTCCTCCACCGGGGAGCTGTTTTTT. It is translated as CASSLYGVSSTGELFF. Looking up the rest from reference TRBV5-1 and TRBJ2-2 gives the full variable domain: KAGVTQTPRYLIKTRGQQVTLSCSPISGHRSVSWYQQTPGQGLQFLFEYFSETQRNKGNFPGRFSGRQFSNSRSEMNVSTLELGDSALYLCASSLYGVSSTGELFFGEGSRLTVL.

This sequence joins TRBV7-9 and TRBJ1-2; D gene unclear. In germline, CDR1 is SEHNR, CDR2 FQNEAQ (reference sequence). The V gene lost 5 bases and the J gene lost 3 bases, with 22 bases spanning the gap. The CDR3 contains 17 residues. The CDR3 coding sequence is TGTGCCAGCAGCCCACCAACCCTAGGCTGGTGGGACTATGGCTACACCTTC. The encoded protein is CASSPPTLGWWDYGYTF.

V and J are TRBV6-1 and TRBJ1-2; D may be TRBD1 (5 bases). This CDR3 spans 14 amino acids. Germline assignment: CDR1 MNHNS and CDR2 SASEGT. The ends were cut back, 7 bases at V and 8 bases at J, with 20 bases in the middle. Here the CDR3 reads CASNAPGAEFGYTF. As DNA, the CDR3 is TGTGCCAGCAACGCCCCCGGGGCAGAATTCGGCTACACCTTC.

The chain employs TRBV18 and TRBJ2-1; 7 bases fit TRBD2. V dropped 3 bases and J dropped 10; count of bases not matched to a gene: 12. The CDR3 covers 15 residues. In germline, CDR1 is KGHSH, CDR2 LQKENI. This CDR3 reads CASSPIAGPALEQFF. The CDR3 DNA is TGTGCCAGCTCACCCATAGCGGGTCCCGCCTTGGAGCAGTTCTTC.

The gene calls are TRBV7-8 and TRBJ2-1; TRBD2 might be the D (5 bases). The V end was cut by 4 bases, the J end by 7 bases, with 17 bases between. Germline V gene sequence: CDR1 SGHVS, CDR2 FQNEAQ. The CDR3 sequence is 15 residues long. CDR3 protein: CASSSGIHKRNEQFF. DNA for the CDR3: TGTGCCAGCAGCTCCGGGATCCACAAGAGGAATGAGCAGTTCTTC.

The CDR3 loop reads CASSEAKMAASSYNEQFF. The CDR3 DNA reads TGTGCCAGCAGTGAAGCGAAGATGGCAGCTAGCTCCTACAATGAGCAGTTCTTC. The rearrangement links TRBV6-1 to TRBJ2-1; unclear D gene. V lost 0 bases to trimming and J lost 0 bases, with 15 bases between them. The germline CDR1 and CDR2 sequences are MNHNS and SASEGT. There are 18 residues in the CDR3.

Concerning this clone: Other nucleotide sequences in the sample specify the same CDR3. CDR3 sequence: CASSSGLARETQYF. The CDR3 DNA reads TGTGCCAGCAGCTCGGGACTAGCTCGAGAGACCCAGTACTTC. The chain carries TRBV7-9 and TRBJ2-5; 9 bases are a match to TRBD2. Germline V gene sequence: CDR1 SEHNR, CDR2 FQNEAQ (reference sequence). The ends lost 4 bases at V and 4 bases at J; junction bases unmatched: 4. This CDR3 is 14 amino acids long.

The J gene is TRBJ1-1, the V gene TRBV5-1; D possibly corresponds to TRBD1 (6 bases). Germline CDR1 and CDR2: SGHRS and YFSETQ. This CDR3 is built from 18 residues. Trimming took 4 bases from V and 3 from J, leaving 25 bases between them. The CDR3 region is CASSTSSRDTLRDTEAFF. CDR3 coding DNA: TGCGCCAGCAGCACCTCGAGCCGGGACACTCTACGGGACACTGAAGCTTTCTTT.